The 11 T cell receptor beta chains reported below all come from one sample, sequenced in a study of response to subunit inactivated influenza vaccine. TCRdb called the RT-PCR reads again in MiXCR, with one record for every CDR3 protein. Counted here are 550,000 to 600,000 distinct CDR3 sequences, about 10% occurring once; the ten biggest clones make up more than 8.5%. The sample in question was PBMCs from blood, obtained on the day of vaccination. The receptors were gathered from a man aged 45-60 years who received an inactivated influenza vaccine.

This clonotype was seen a few times. The chain employs TRBV9 and TRBJ2-7, with a weak D call TRBD2 (6 bases). Germline-derived CDR1 and CDR2 are SGDLS and YYNGEE. The CDR3 is 14 amino acids. Trimming pared 3 bases from V and 2 bases from J, leaving 12 bases between. The CDR3 bases are TGTGCCAGCAGCGCTACCGGGACTGCCTACGAGCAGTACTTC. Amino acids: CASSATGTAYEQYF.

Turning to this clonotype: This may stem from a read error, because a much larger clone lies one nucleotide away. The chain employs TRBV5-1 and TRBJ2-7; D not certain. Germline V gene data show CDR1 as SGHRS and CDR2 as YFSETQ. This CDR3 comprises 13 residues. CDR3 sequence (DNA): TGCGCCAGCAGCTTGAAAGTGGGATACGAGCTGTACTTC. Translating gives CASSLKVGYELYF. Looking up the rest from reference TRBV5-1 and TRBJ2-7 gives the full variable domain: KAGVTQTPRYLIKTRGQQVTLSCSPISGHRSVSWYQQTPGQGLQFLFEYFSETQRNKGNFPGRFSGRQFSNSRSEMNVSTLELGDSALYLCASSLKVGYELYFGPGTRLTVT.

This clonotype appeared many times. The rearrangement joins TRBV6-2 or TRBV6-3 to TRBJ1-1; no definite D call. The CDR3 has 14 residues. Germline CDR1 MNHEY, CDR2 SVGEGT. V lost 0 bases and J lost 0, with 5 bases in between. The CDR3 reads CASSYSRVNTEAFF. CDR3 nucleotide sequence: TGTGCCAGCAGTTACTCGCGGGTGAACACTGAAGCTTTCTTT.

This clonotype has a handful of counts. This rearrangement joins TRBV10-3 to TRBJ2-6; D not certain. The CDR3 is 17 residues long. From germline, CDR1 is ENHRY and CDR2 SYGVKD. V was pared by 3 bases and J by 0 bases, with 12 bases between. For the CDR3, the DNA is TGTGCCATCAGTGATAGGGATCTACCCTCTGGGGCCAACGTCCTGACTTTC. This translates into CAISDRDLPSGANVLTF.

The V gene is TRBV29-1, the J gene TRBJ1-3; D is perhaps TRBD1 (5 bases). The ends were cut back, 4 bases at V and 1 base at J, with 11 bases in the middle. CDR1 and CDR2 from the germline V gene are SQVTM and ANQGSEA. This CDR3 has 14 residues. CDR3 in DNA: TGCAGCGTTGGCGGGACGGTTTCTGGAAACACCATATATTTT. This codes for CSVGGTVSGNTIYF.

This clonotype has a handful of counts. The CDR3 coding sequence is TGTGCCAGCACCAGAACGGGGGCGAGAACCTACGAGCAGTACTTC. Translated: CASTRTGARTYEQYF. The rearrangement joins TRBV7-2 to TRBJ2-7; either TRBD1 or TRBD2 may fit D (6 bases each). Trimming stripped 7 bases from V and 2 bases from J, with 18 bases between. The germline CDR1 and CDR2 sequences are SGHTA and FQGNSA. The CDR3 is made up of 15 amino acids.

This clonotype turned up a few times. The J gene is TRBJ2-5, the V gene TRBV15; TRBD2 aligns across 12 bases. Germline assignment: CDR1 LNHNV and CDR2 YYDKDF (reference sequence). CDR3 length: 15 amino acids. V lost 5 bases to trimming and J lost 4 bases; unmatched junction nucleotides: 5. In nucleotides, the CDR3 is TGTGCCACCAGCCAGACTAGCGGGAGTCGAGAGACCCAGTACTTC. The encoded protein is CATSQTSGSRETQYF.

This chain links TRBV7-9 with TRBJ2-7; 8 nucleotides line up with TRBD2. This CDR3 has 16 residues. Per germline, CDR1 SEHNR and CDR2 FQNEAQ (reference sequence). Unmatched junction bases numbered 14, after V lost 5 bases and J lost 5 bases. Written as DNA, the CDR3 is TGTGCCAGCAGCCTCCACAGGGCCAGCGGGAGACACGAGCAGTACTTC. Residues: CASSLHRASGRHEQYF.

V gene TRBV12-3 or TRBV12-4 combines with J gene TRBJ1-2; 7 bases agree with TRBD1. The CDR3 spans 12 residues. Trimming removed 5 bases from V and 7 bases from J; junction bases left unmatched: 4. CDR3 region: CASSTDRVGYTF. Written as DNA, the CDR3 is TGTGCCAGCAGTACCGACAGGGTTGGCTACACCTTC.

This clonotype was counted between two and nine times. Since a much larger clone is just one base distant, this may be a read error. The chain links TRBV3-1 to TRBJ2-1; 8 bases line up with TRBD1. The CDR3 consists of 18 residues. The germline V gene has CDR1 LGHDT and CDR2 YNNKEL (reference sequence). Here the CDR3 DNA reads TGTGCCTGCAGCCAAGATCGGTTTGGCAGGGGGCTTGGCAATGAGCAGTTCTTC. This translates into CACSQDRFGRGLGNEQFF.

The chain employs TRBV7-2 and TRBJ2-2; D uncertain. The CDR3 length is 15 residues. Per the germline V gene, CDR1 is SGHTA and CDR2 is FQGNSA. The V gene lost 5 bases and the J gene lost 3 bases, with 13 bases spanning the gap. CDR3: CASSAGRVYTGELFF. As DNA, the CDR3 is TGTGCCAGCAGCGCCGGACGAGTGTACACCGGGGAGCTGTTTTTT. Supplemented by reference TRBV7-2 and TRBJ2-2, the full variable domain reads GAGVSQSPSNKVTEKGKDVELRCDPISGHTALYWYRQSLGQGLEFLIYFQGNSAPDKSGLPSDRFSAERTGGSVSTLTIQRTQQEDSAVYLCASSAGRVYTGELFFGEGSRLTVL.